One and the same sample provided the 29 T cell receptor beta chains below, sequenced in a study of PD-L1 blockade in urothelial cancer. Time point specified: pretreatment peripheral blood. Method: immunoSEQ multiplex PCR; TCRdb's copy keeps in-frame clones and lacks some. The sample lists fewer than 65,000 clones; over 75% were seen once. The source was PBMCs, collected around atezolizumab (anti-PD-L1) treatment. Receptors were obtained from a man aged 65-85 years with urothelial cancer.

This clone showed up many times. The chain recombines TRBV4-3 with TRBJ2-3; 8 bases align to TRBD1. V was pared by 3 bases and J by 4 bases, with 3 bases of the junction left unmatched. The CDR3 has 14 amino acids. CDR1 and CDR2 (germline): LGHNA, YSLEER. As DNA, the CDR3 is TGCGCCAGCAGCCAGGACAGGGCTTCAGATACGCAGTATTTT. Its protein product is CASSQDRASDTQYF.

This rearrangement joins TRBV4-3 to TRBJ2-1; D call uncertain. This CDR3 region has 18 residues. Germline V gene data show CDR1 as LGHNA and CDR2 as YSLEER. V was clipped by 0 bases and J by 2 bases, with 17 bases between them. The CDR3 spells CASSQEWSLSDPYNEQFF. In nucleotides, the CDR3 is TGCGCCAGCAGCCAAGAATGGAGTCTGAGCGATCCCTACAATGAGCAGTTCTTC.

J is TRBJ1-2 and V is TRBV28; D is undetermined. V was shortened by 5 bases and J by 2 bases, with 24 bases between the two germline ends. The CDR3 contains 18 residues. Germline CDR1 reads MDHEN; CDR2 reads SYDVKM. In DNA form, the CDR3 reads TGTGCCAGCAGTGTTCGGAGGTCTCAGCCACGGAGAAACTATGGCTACACCTTC. This codes for CASSVRRSQPRRNYGYTF.

This rearrangement joins TRBV7-8 to TRBJ2-3; 8 positions match TRBD2. CDR1 is SGHVS and CDR2 is FQNEAQ in the germline V gene. CDR3 length: 15 residues. V dropped 4 bases and J dropped 11; count of bases not matched to a gene: 14. DNA for the CDR3: TGTGCCAGCAGCTCCCTAGACGGGAGGGCCAGCAAGCAGTATTTT. Translated: CASSSLDGRASKQYF.

The genes are TRBV5-1 and TRBJ2-4; D is undetermined. The CDR3 contains 14 residues. CDR1 is SGHRS, CDR2 YFSETQ, per germline. V was clipped by 0 bases and J by 8 bases, with 12 bases between them. In nucleotides, the CDR3 is TGCGCCAGCAGCTTGGCCCAGGATTCGGACATTCAGTACTTC. Amino acid sequence: CASSLAQDSDIQYF.

The V call is TRBV6-6, the J call TRBJ2-7; 9 bases match TRBD1. CDR1 is MNHNY and CDR2 is SVGAGI in the germline V gene (reference sequence). The CDR3 loop spans 14 amino acids. V dropped 7 bases and J dropped 4; count of bases not matched to a gene: 8. CDR3 bases: TGTGCCAGCAATCAACAGGGGGCATTGTACGAGCAGTACTTC. Translating gives CASNQQGALYEQYF.

Here the CDR3 reads CASNPTAETEAFF. CDR3 DNA: TGTGCCAGCAACCCAACGGCGGAGACTGAAGCTTTCTTT. The chain employs TRBV6-1 and TRBJ1-1; D is unresolved. The germline V gene encodes CDR1 MNHNS and CDR2 SASEGT. The CDR3 totals 13 residues. V was pared by 7 bases and J by 5 bases, with 14 bases between.

V usage is TRBV18 and J usage is TRBJ1-3, with 7 bases fitting TRBD1. Looked up from germline, CDR1 is KGHSH and CDR2 is LQKENI. CDR3 size: 14 residues. J was trimmed by 4 bases and V by 2 bases; bases with no gene match: 2. The CDR3 loop is CASSPMGQGNTIYF. CDR3 coding DNA: TGTGCCAGCTCACCAATGGGACAGGGAAACACCATATATTTT.

The chain recombines TRBV5-1 with TRBJ2-1; the match to TRBD1 covers 7 bases. The CDR3 is made up of 13 amino acids. V was pared by 7 bases and J by 4 bases, with 5 bases of the junction left unmatched. CDR1 and CDR2 (germline): SGHRS, YFSETQ. DNA for the CDR3: TGCGCCAGCCAGCCGGGACAGTACAATGAGCAGTTCTTC. The encoded protein is CASQPGQYNEQFF.

This clone was picked up a small number of times. The chain recombines TRBV19 with TRBJ1-1; no firm D call. Trimming shortened V by 3 bases and J by 1 base, and 9 bases separated the two germline ends. CDR3 size: 14 residues. Looked up from germline, CDR1 is LNHDA and CDR2 is SQIVND (reference sequence). The CDR3 region has the DNA TGTGCCAGTAGTATCTACGGTGCGAACACTGAAGCTTTCTTT. Translation gives CASSIYGANTEAFF. Drawing the rest from reference TRBV19 and TRBJ1-1, the complete variable domain is DGGITQSPKYLFRKEGQNVTLSCEQNLNHDAMYWYRQDPGQGLRLIYYSQIVNDFQKGDIAEGYSVSREKKESFPLTVTSAQKNPTAFYLCASSIYGANTEAFFGQGTRLTVV.

The V gene is TRBV10-3, the J gene TRBJ2-7; the match to TRBD2 covers 9 bases. V dropped 0 bases and J dropped 0; count of bases not matched to a gene: 3. The CDR3 is made up of 16 amino acids. Germline CDR1 ENHRY, CDR2 SYGVKD. The CDR3 sequence: CAISESSGRSSYEQYF. The CDR3 nucleotides read TGTGCCATCAGTGAGTCAAGCGGGAGGAGCTCCTACGAGCAGTACTTC.

This chain connects TRBV4-3 to TRBJ2-7; 7 bases agree with TRBD2. V trimming: 4 bases; J trimming: 3 bases; junction bases outside the gene matches: 6. CDR1 and CDR2 from the germline V gene are LGHNA and YSLEER. CDR3 length: 14 amino acids. CDR3 DNA: TGCGCCAGCAGCCCCCGGACTAGAAACTACGAGCAGTACTTC. Protein: CASSPRTRNYEQYF.

This sequence joins TRBV4-1 and TRBJ2-3, with 7 bases lining up with TRBD1. The V segment lost 3 bases and the J segment 0 bases; nucleotides outside the gene matches: 18. CDR1 and CDR2 (germline): MGHRA, YSYEKL. The CDR3 is 20 residues long. CDR3 protein: CASSQEITFPGQPSTDTQYF. CDR3 sequence (DNA): TGCGCCAGCAGCCAGGAAATTACCTTCCCGGGACAGCCTAGCACAGATACGCAGTATTTT.

In regard to this clone: At one of its ends the junction is not consistent with the germline gene, which may arise from a read error. The chain has TRBV7-2 and TRBJ2-2; 9 bases map to TRBD1. CDR3 length: 16 residues. The V gene's germline CDR1 is SGHTA and CDR2 FQGNSA. The DNA of the CDR3 is TGTGCCAGCAGCCTTTTCGGGACAGGGAACGCCGGGGAGCTGTTTTTT. Translated, it gives CASSLFGTGNAGELFF.

The rearrangement joins TRBV25-1 to TRBJ2-7, with a tentative D call TRBD2 (5 bases). Trimming left V 6 bases short and J 3 bases short, with 15 bases between. The germline V gene has CDR1 MGHDK and CDR2 SYGVNS. The CDR3 runs 14 residues. The CDR3 protein is CASSRSGVLYEQYF. DNA for the CDR3: TGTGCCAGCAGCAGAAGCGGAGTTCTCTACGAGCAGTACTTC.

This clone appeared a few times. The V and J genes are TRBV7-8 and TRBJ2-3, with D possibly TRBD2 on 5 matching bases. This CDR3 has 16 residues. Trimming took 0 bases from V and 2 from J, leaving 12 bases between them. CDR1 is SGHVS and CDR2 is FQNEAQ in the germline V gene. CDR3 nucleotide sequence: TGTGCCAGCAGCTTAGCGCGAGGGAGCCCCACAGATACGCAGTATTTT. This encodes CASSLARGSPTDTQYF. Supplemented by reference TRBV7-8 and TRBJ2-3, the full variable domain reads GAGVSQSPRYKVAKRGQDVALRCDPISGHVSLFWYQQALGQGPEFLTYFQNEAQLDKSGLPSDRFFAERPEGSVSTLKIQRTQQEDSAVYLCASSLARGSPTDTQYFGPGTRLTVL.

This clone was recorded a few times. This chain uses TRBV7-9 with TRBJ1-4; no definite D call. CDR3 size: 14 residues. Per germline, CDR1 SEHNR and CDR2 FQNEAQ (reference sequence). V lost 1 base to trimming and J lost 6 bases, with 9 bases between them. CDR3 residues: CASSLGIPDEKLFF. Written as DNA, the CDR3 is TGTGCCAGCAGCTTAGGTATTCCGGATGAAAAACTGTTTTTT.

With respect to this clone: The same CDR3 also results from other DNA sequences found in this sample. V and J are TRBV5-1 and TRBJ1-1; unclear D gene. The CDR3 is made up of 14 amino acids. Trimming left V 5 bases short and J 5 bases short, with 16 bases between. Germline V gene data show CDR1 as SGHRS and CDR2 as YFSETQ. The CDR3 protein is CASSLLQGRTEAFF. Here the CDR3 DNA reads TGCGCCAGCAGTTTGCTTCAAGGGAGGACTGAAGCTTTCTTT.

This clone has just one count. This chain connects TRBV4-1 to TRBJ2-4, with 7 bases that match TRBD1. J was trimmed by 7 bases and V by 3 bases; bases with no gene match: 6. The germline gives CDR1 MGHRA, CDR2 YSYEKL. The CDR3 is 14 residues long. The CDR3 sequence is CASSHRDSANIQYF. The CDR3 DNA reads as TGCGCCAGCAGCCACCGGGACAGCGCCAACATTCAGTACTTC.

This clone was detected once. The chain uses TRBV11-2 and TRBJ2-4; D not resolved. Germline values: CDR1 SGHAT, CDR2 FQNNGV. V lost 5 bases, J lost 2 bases, and 16 bases lay in between. This CDR3 is 16 amino acids long. The CDR3 here is CASSRISRNPKNIQYF. The DNA for the CDR3 is TGTGCCAGCAGCCGGATCTCCAGGAACCCCAAAAACATTCAGTACTTC.

The genes are TRBV30 and TRBJ2-7; 15 nucleotides agree with TRBD2. The CDR3 extends over 15 amino acids. The germline V gene encodes CDR1 GTSNPN and CDR2 SVGIG (reference sequence). J lost 7 bases, V lost 1 base, and 5 bases had no gene match. The chain's CDR3 is CAWSDGTSGRREQYF. The CDR3 coding sequence is TGTGCCTGGAGTGACGGGACTAGCGGGAGGCGGGAGCAGTACTTC.

This chain links TRBV9 with TRBJ1-2, with a possible D match to TRBD1 (5 bases). CDR3 length: 15 amino acids. Germline CDR1 SGDLS, CDR2 YYNGEE. The V end lost 4 bases, the J end lost 8 bases, and 21 bases lay between the germline ends. In DNA form, the CDR3 reads TGTGCCAGCAGCCCGAGCGGGACGGACTCACGCGGCTACACCTTC. This gives the protein CASSPSGTDSRGYTF. The full variable domain, its missing parts supplied by reference TRBV9 and TRBJ1-2, is DSGVTQTPKHLITATGQRVTLRCSPRSGDLSVYWYQQSLDQGLQFLIQYYNGEERAKGNILERFSAQQFPDLHSELNLSSLELGDSALYFCASSPSGTDSRGYTFGSGTRLTVV.

CDR3 bases: TGTGCCAGCAGCCTTCGACAGCTGAACACTGAAGCTTTCTTT. Its translation is CASSLRQLNTEAFF. V and J are TRBV14 and TRBJ1-1; the D gene is possibly TRBD1 (5 bases). The V and J ends lost 4 bases and 0 bases respectively, with 9 bases between them. Looked up from germline, CDR1 is SGHDN and CDR2 is FVKESK. The CDR3 is 14 amino acids. Variable domain in full (rest from reference TRBV14 and TRBJ1-1): EAGVTQFPSHSVIEKGQTVTLRCDPISGHDNLYWYRRVMGKEIKFLLHFVKESKQDESGMPNNRFLAERTGGTYSTLKVQPAELEDSGVYFCASSLRQLNTEAFFGQGTRLTVV.

The V call is TRBV4-3, the J call TRBJ2-5; weak D call: TRBD1 (5 bases). V shed 2 bases and J shed 0 bases, with 16 bases lying between them. CDR1 is LGHNA and CDR2 is YSLEER in the germline V gene. The CDR3 contains 17 residues. CDR3 sequence (DNA): TGCGCCAGCAGCCAAAACGCAGGGTCATATAACCAAGAGACCCAGTACTTC. It translates to CASSQNAGSYNQETQYF.

This rearrangement joins TRBV20-1 to TRBJ1-2; tentatively, D is TRBD1 (5 bases). Germline V lookup: CDR1 DFQATT, CDR2 SNEGSKA (reference sequence). The CDR3 loop spans 11 amino acids. CDR3 bases: TGCCAACTCCTGGGGGGTGGTGGCTACACCTTC. It yields the protein CQLLGGGGYTF.

This sequence joins TRBV13 and TRBJ2-1; the D is unclear. This CDR3 has 12 amino acids. V was shortened by 0 bases and J by 10 bases, with 7 bases between the two germline ends. Germline V CDR1 and CDR2: PRHDT, FYEKMQ (reference sequence). This CDR3 reads CASSLGWAEQFF. The CDR3 DNA reads TGTGCCAGCAGCTTAGGGTGGGCCGAGCAGTTCTTC.

The J gene is TRBJ2-5, the V gene TRBV27; the D gene is possibly TRBD1 (6 bases). Trimming shortened V by 2 bases and J by 0 bases, and 7 bases separated the two germline ends. Germline V gives CDR1 MNHEY, CDR2 SMNVEV (reference sequence). The length of the CDR3 is 14 residues. CDR3 protein: CASSLAGDQETQYF. CDR3 bases: TGTGCCAGCAGTTTAGCAGGGGACCAAGAGACCCAGTACTTC.

The chain carries TRBV27 and TRBJ2-3; 8 bases fit TRBD2. V trimming: 6 bases; J trimming: 3 bases; junction bases outside the gene matches: 2. This CDR3 region has 13 residues. From germline, CDR1 is MNHEY and CDR2 SMNVEV (reference sequence). CDR3 in amino acids: CASRRLATDTQYF. CDR3 coding DNA: TGTGCCAGCAGGAGACTAGCGACAGATACGCAGTATTTT.

This chain uses TRBV6-5 with TRBJ2-5; 9 positions match TRBD2. J lost 5 bases, V lost 5 bases, and 3 bases had no gene match. Germline V gives CDR1 MNHEY, CDR2 SVGAGI. This CDR3 has 13 amino acids. CDR3 sequence reads: CASSPGLAETQYF. The CDR3 coding sequence is TGTGCCAGCAGTCCTGGACTAGCGGAGACCCAGTACTTC.